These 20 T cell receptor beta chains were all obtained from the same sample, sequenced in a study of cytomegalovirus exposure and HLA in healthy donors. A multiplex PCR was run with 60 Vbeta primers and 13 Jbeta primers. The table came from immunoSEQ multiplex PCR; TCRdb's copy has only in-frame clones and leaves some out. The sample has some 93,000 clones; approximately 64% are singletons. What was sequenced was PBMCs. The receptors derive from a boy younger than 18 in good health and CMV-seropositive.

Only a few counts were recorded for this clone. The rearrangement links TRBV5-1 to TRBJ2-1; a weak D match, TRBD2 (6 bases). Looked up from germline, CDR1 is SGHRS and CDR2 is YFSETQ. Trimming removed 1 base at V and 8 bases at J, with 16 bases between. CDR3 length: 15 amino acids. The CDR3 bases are TGCGCCAGCAGCTTGTGGGGTAGCGGAGCCGATGAGCAGTTCTTC. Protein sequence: CASSLWGSGADEQFF.

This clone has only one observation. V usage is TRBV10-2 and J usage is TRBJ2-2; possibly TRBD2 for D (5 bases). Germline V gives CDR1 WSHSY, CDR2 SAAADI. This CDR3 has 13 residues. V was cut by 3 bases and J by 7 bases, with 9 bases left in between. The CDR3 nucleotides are TGCGCCAGCAGTGACGGACGGGACGGGGAGCTGTTTTTT. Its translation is CASSDGRDGELFF.

DNA for the CDR3: TGCGCCAGCAGCCAAGAAGAGCGGGAGAGCTCCTACGAGCAGTACTTC. It encodes CASSQEERESSYEQYF. The chain couples TRBV4-3 to TRBJ2-7, with 8 bases aligning to TRBD2. Trimming removed 0 bases from V and 0 bases from J; junction bases left unmatched: 4. The CDR3 loop spans 16 amino acids. Germline CDR1 reads LGHNA; CDR2 reads YSLEER.

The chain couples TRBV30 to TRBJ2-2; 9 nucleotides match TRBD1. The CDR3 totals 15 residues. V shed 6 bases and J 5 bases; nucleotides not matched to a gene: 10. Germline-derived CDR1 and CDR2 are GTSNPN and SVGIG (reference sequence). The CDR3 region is CACNTGGLWTGELFF. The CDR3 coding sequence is TGTGCCTGTAATACAGGGGGCCTTTGGACCGGGGAGCTGTTTTTT. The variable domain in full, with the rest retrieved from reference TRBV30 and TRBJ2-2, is SQTIHQWPATLVQPVGSPLSLECTVEGTSNPNLYWYRQAAGRGLQLLFYSVGIGQISSEVPQNLSASRPQDRQFILSSKKLLLSDSGFYLCACNTGGLWTGELFFGEGSRLTVL.

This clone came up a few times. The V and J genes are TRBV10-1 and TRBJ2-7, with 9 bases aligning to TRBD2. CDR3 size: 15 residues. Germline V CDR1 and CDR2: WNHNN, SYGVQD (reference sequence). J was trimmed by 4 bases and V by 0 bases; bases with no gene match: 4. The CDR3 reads CASSESGREGYEQYF. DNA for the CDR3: TGCGCCAGCAGTGAGTCCGGGCGGGAGGGTTACGAGCAGTACTTC.

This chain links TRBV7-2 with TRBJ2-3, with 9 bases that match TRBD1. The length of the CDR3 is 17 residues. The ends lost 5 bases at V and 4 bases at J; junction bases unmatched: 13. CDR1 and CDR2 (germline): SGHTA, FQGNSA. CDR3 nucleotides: TGTGCCAGCAGCCCGACCGGCGGGACAGGGCGCGCAGATACGCAGTATTTT. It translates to CASSPTGGTGRADTQYF.

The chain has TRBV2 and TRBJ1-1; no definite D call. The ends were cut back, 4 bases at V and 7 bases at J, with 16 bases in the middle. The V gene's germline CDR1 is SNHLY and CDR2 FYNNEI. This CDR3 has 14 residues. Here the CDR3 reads CASSANPGSGEAFF. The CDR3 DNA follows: TGTGCCAGCAGTGCCAATCCCGGCTCAGGTGAAGCTTTCTTT.

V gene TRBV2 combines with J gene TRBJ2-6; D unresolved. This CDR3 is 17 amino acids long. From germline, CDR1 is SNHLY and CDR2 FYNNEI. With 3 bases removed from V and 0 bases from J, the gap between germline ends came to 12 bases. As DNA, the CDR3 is TGTGCCAGCAGTGATTCCAACAGCAACTCTGGGGCCAACGTCCTGACTTTC. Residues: CASSDSNSNSGANVLTF. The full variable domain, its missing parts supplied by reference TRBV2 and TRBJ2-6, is EPEVTQTPSHQVTQMGQEVILRCVPISNHLYFYWYRQILGQKVEFLVSFYNNEISEKSEIFDDQFSVERPDGSNFTLKIRSTKLEDSAMYFCASSDSNSNSGANVLTFGAGSRLTVL.

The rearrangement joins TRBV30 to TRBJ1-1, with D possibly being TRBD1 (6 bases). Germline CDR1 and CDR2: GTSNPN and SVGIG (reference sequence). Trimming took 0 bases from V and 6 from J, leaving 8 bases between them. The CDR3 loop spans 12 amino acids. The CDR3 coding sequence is TGTGCCTGGAGTGTACAGGGCCCTGAAGCTTTCTTT. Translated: CAWSVQGPEAFF.

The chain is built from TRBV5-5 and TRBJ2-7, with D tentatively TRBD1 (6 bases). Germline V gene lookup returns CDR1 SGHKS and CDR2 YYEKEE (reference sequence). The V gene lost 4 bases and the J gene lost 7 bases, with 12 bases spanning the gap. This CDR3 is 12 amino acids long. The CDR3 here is CASSIQGMEQYF. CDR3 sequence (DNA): TGTGCCAGCAGCATACAGGGTATGGAGCAGTACTTC.

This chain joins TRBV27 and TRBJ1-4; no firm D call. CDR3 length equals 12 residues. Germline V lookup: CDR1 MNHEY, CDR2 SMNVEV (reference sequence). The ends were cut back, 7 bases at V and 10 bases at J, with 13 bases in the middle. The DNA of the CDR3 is TGTGCCAGCACTACGGGGAGCAGAAAACTGTTTTTT. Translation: CASTTGSRKLFF.

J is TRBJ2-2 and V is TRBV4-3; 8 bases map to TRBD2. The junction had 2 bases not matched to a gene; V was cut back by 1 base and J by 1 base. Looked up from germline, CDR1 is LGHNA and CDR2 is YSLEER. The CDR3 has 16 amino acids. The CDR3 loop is CASSQAGGGNTGELFF. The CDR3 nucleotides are TGCGCCAGCAGCCAAGCCGGGGGGGGGAACACCGGGGAGCTGTTTTTT.

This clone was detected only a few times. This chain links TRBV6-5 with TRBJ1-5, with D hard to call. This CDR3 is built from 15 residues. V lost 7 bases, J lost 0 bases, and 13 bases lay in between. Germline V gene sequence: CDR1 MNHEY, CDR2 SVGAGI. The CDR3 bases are TGTGCCAGCAAGAGGGAGTTAAATAGCAATCAGCCCCAGCATTTT. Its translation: CASKRELNSNQPQHF.

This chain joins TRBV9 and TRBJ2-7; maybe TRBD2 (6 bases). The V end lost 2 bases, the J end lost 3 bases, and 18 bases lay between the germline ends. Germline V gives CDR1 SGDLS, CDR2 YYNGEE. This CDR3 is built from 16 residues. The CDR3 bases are TGTGCCAGCAGCGTCGACCTAGCGTACTCCGTCTACGAGCAGTACTTC. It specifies CASSVDLAYSVYEQYF.

The CDR3 spells CASSGGTASSDTQYF. In nucleotides, the CDR3 is TGTGCCAGCAGTGGAGGGACAGCGTCTTCAGATACGCAGTATTTT. V is TRBV6-1 and J is TRBJ2-3, with 7 bases identical to TRBD1. Germline trimming cut 4 bases from V and 4 bases from J; bases unmatched to any gene: 8. Germline values: CDR1 MNHNS, CDR2 SASEGT. CDR3 length: 15 residues.

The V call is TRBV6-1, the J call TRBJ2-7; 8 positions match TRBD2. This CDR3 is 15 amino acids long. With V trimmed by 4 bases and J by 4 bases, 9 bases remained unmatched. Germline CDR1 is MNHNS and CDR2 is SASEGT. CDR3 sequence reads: CASSALAGEPYEQYF. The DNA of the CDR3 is TGTGCCAGCAGTGCCCTAGCGGGCGAACCTTACGAGCAGTACTTC.

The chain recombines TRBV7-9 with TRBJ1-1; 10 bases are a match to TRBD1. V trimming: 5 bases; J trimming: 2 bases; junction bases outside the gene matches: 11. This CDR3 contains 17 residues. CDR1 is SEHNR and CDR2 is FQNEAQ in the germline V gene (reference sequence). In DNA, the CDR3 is TGTGCCAGCAGCCCAATACCCCGACAGGGGGCTAACACTGAAGCTTTCTTT. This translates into CASSPIPRQGANTEAFF.

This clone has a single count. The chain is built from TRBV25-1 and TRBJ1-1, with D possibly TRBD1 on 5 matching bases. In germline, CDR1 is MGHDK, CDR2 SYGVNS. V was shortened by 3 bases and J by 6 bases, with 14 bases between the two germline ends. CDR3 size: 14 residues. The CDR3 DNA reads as TGTGCCAGCAGTGAGTGGCAGGGCGGCTCTGAAGCTTTCTTT. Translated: CASSEWQGGSEAFF.

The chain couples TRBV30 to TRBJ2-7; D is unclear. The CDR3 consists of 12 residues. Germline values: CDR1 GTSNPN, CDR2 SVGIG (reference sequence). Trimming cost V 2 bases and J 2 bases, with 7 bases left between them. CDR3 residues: CAWSQQTYEQYF. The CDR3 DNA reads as TGTGCCTGGAGTCAACAAACCTACGAGCAGTACTTC.

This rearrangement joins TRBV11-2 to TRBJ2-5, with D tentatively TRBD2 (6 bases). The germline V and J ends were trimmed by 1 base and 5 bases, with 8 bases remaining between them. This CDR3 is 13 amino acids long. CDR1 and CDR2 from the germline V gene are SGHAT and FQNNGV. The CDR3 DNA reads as TGTGCCAGCAGCTTAGTTGGGGGGGAGACCCAGTACTTC. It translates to CASSLVGGETQYF.